The 10 T cell receptor beta chains below come from one sample, sequenced in a study of T cells in Graves' hyperthyroidism and ophthalmopathy. Amplification of TCR beta CDR3 regions used RNA as the template. A set of HTBI primers served as the primers for a first-round RT-PCR of the TCR CDR3. One entry per CDR3 protein, called by TCRdb with MiXCR from the multiplex PCR reads. The sample lists hundreds of thousands of distinct CDR3 sequences, 38% seen once, with approximately 10% in the top ten. The sequenced material came from blood. The receptors were gathered from a man aged 18 to 30 with Graves' hyperthyroidism.

This clonotype was picked up many times. V gene TRBV6-6 combines with J gene TRBJ1-2, with 7 bases identical to TRBD1. CDR3 length equals 14 residues. Per germline, CDR1 MNHNY and CDR2 SVGAGI (reference sequence). V was clipped by 7 bases and J by 3 bases; unmatched bases: 8. DNA of the CDR3: TGTGCCAGCATACGCGGGACAGTGGACTATGGCTACACCTTC. Residues: CASIRGTVDYGYTF.

This clonotype has a handful of counts. The chain uses TRBV6-1 and TRBJ1-2; 9 bases map to TRBD1. CDR3 size: 14 residues. Germline V gene lookup returns CDR1 MNHNS and CDR2 SASEGT. The trim removed 8 bases at V and 4 bases at J, leaving 8 bases unmatched. The CDR3 sequence is CASGGQGEVYGYTF. CDR3 DNA: TGTGCCAGCGGGGGACAGGGCGAGGTCTATGGCTACACCTTC.

This clonotype was seen a handful of times. The J gene is TRBJ2-7, the V gene TRBV7-9; D is tentatively TRBD1 or TRBD2 (5 bases each). Germline CDR1 and CDR2: SEHNR and FQNEAQ (reference sequence). The CDR3 loop spans 15 amino acids. V was shortened by 3 bases and J by 0 bases, with 12 bases between the two germline ends. The CDR3: CASSFRDRSSYEQYF. The CDR3 DNA is TGTGCCAGCAGCTTTAGGGACCGAAGCTCCTACGAGCAGTACTTC. Variable domain in full (rest from reference TRBV7-9 and TRBJ2-7): DTGVSQNPRHKITKRGQNVTFRCDPISEHNRLYWYRQTLGQGPEFLTYFQNEAQLEKSRLLSDRFSAERPKGSFSTLEIQRTEQGDSAMYLCASSFRDRSSYEQYFGPGTRLTVT.

Concerning this clonotype: This may arise from a read error, as a much more abundant clone is one base away. J is TRBJ1-1 and V is TRBV9; D ambiguous. V lost 4 bases, J lost 0 bases, and 10 bases lay in between. Per germline, CDR1 SGDLS and CDR2 YYNGEE. The CDR3 totals 14 residues. CDR3 in DNA: TGTGCCAGCAGCCCAGACAACCTGAACACTGAAGCTTTCTTT. Translating it yields CASSPDNLNTEAFF.

The chain employs TRBV20-1 and TRBJ1-3; D gene unclear. CDR1 and CDR2 from the germline V gene are DFQATT and SNEGSKA (reference sequence). This CDR3 is built from 12 residues. Deletions cut 5 bases from V and 8 bases from J, with 13 bases between. As DNA, the CDR3 is TGCAGTGCTGCCTCTTTTCGAGACACCATATATTTT. Its translation is CSAASFRDTIYF.

The chain combines TRBV19 with TRBJ2-5; no clear D gene. Germline V CDR1 and CDR2: LNHDA, SQIVND (reference sequence). The CDR3 is 13 residues long. Trimming stripped 2 bases from V and 5 bases from J, with 9 bases between. This CDR3 reads CASSITSAETQYF. DNA for the CDR3: TGTGCCAGTAGTATAACCAGCGCCGAGACCCAGTACTTC.

This clonotype was recorded once. No conserved phenylalanine or tryptophan ends this CDR3, so it is likely a read error. The limits of the CDR3 on the DNA are not certain, so only TCRdb's listed CDR3 is given. CDR3 residues: CASSGVLNT. This chain uses TRBV7-9 with TRBJ2-6. Germline CDR1 reads SEHNR; CDR2 reads FQNEAQ (reference sequence). A total of 9 residues make up the CDR3, ends included.

The sample holds one count of this clonotype. The CDR3 DNA reads as TGCGCCAGCAGCTTGGTGCGGGGGTCCCAGCCCGATGGCTACACCTTC. It codes for CASSLVRGSQPDGYTF. V is TRBV5-1 and J is TRBJ1-2; tentatively, D is TRBD1 (5 bases). This CDR3 is built from 16 residues. Germline CDR1 is SGHRS and CDR2 is YFSETQ. V lost 0 bases and J 6 bases, leaving 18 bases between the germline ends.

A word on this clonotype: An end of the junction does not agree with germline; a read error may underlie this. The CDR3 DNA is TGTGCCAGCAGCTTAGAAACAGGGAACCATAATTCACCCCCCCACTTT. Amino acids: CASSLETGNHNSPPHF. The V call is TRBV7-9, the J call TRBJ1-6; possible D gene TRBD1, 6 bases. The CDR3 consists of 16 residues. CDR1 is SEHNR and CDR2 is FQNEAQ in the germline V gene (reference sequence).

This chain uses TRBV19 with TRBJ2-7, with 11 positions matching TRBD2. The trim removed 7 bases at V and 3 bases at J, leaving 5 bases unmatched. CDR1 is LNHDA and CDR2 is SQIVND in the germline V gene (reference sequence). This CDR3 contains 14 residues. The CDR3: CASTPGLAVYEQYF. CDR3 DNA: TGTGCCAGTACCCCGGGACTAGCGGTCTACGAGCAGTACTTC.